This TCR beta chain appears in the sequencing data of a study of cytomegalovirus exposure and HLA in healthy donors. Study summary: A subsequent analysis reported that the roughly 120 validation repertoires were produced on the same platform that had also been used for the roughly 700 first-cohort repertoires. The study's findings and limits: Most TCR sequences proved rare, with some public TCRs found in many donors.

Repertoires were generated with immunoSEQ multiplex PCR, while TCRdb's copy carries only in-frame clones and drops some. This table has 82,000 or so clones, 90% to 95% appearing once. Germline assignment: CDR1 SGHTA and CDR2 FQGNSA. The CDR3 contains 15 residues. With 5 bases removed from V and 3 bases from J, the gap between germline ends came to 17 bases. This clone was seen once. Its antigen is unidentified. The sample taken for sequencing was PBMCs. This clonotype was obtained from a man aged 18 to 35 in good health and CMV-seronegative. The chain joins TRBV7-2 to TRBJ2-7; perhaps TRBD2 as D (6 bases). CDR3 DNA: TGTGCCAGCAGCCCCAGCGGGTTGGGCAACTACGAGCAGTACTTC. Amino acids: CASSPSGLGNYEQYF. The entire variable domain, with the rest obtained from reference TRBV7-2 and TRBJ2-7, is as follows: GAGVSQSPSNKVTEKGKDVELRCDPISGHTALYWYRQSLGQGLEFLIYFQGNSAPDKSGLPSDRFSAERTGGSVSTLTIQRTQQEDSAVYLCASSPSGLGNYEQYFGPGTRLTVT.